The TCR beta chain under discussion was sequenced for a study of blood T cell repertoires in COVID-19. For the study at large: The United States, Italy and Spain supplied acute and convalescent COVID-19 samples.

Concerning this clone: Relative to the germline gene, one junction end is altered; a read error may explain this.

The Seattle patients joined while their infection was active and were tracked longitudinally afterward. In the original processing: Amplification of reference gene primers was used by the study to estimate nucleated cell counts. Sequencing was performed with immunoSEQ multiplex PCR; in TCRdb, only in-frame clones are kept and a portion is missing. V and J calls and clone size are copied from that table; D and trimming were computed from the DNA. The data hold 120,000 to 150,000 clones, with 75% to 90% observed a single time. What was sequenced was peripheral blood. The receptor was derived from a man aged 18 to 30 with COVID-19, enrolled during active disease.

CDR3 protein: CASSSQVGTNEKLLF. As DNA, the CDR3 is TGTGCCAGCAGCTCACAAGTGGGGACTAATGAAAAACTGCTTTTT. The chain joins TRBV5-5 to TRBJ1-4; possibly TRBD1 for D (5 bases). CDR1 is SGHKS, CDR2 YYEKEE, per germline (reference sequence). CDR3 length: 15 residues.